This TCR beta chain was identified in a study of monozygotic twins with cystic fibrosis. Profiling relied on immunoSEQ multiplex PCR, and the TCRdb table lists in-frame clones only, not all of them. The repertoire holds 15,000 to 25,000 clones, with about 90% as singletons. The V and J ends lost 6 bases and 5 bases, in that order; junction bases with no gene match: 9. The CDR3 covers 15 residues. Germline V gene sequence: CDR1 MNHNY, CDR2 SVGAGI (reference sequence). This clone appeared a single time. The clonotype comes from a girl between 2 and 10 years old with cystic fibrosis. The V gene is TRBV6-6, the J gene TRBJ2-3, with 9 bases lining up with TRBD1. The sequenced sample consisted of blood. CDR3 DNA: TGTGCCAGCAGCCCCTCCCGGGACAGGGTAGATACGCAGTATTTT. Amino acids: CASSPSRDRVDTQYF.